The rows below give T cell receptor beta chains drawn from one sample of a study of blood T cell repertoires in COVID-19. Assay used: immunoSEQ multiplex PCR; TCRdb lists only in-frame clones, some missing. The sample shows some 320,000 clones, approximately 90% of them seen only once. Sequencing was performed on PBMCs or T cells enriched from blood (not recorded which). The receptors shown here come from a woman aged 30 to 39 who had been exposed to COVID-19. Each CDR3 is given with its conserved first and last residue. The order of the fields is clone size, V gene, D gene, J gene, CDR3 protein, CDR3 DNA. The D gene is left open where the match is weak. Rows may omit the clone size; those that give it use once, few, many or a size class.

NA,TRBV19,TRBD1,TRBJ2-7,CASSIHLGTGSYEQYF,TGTGCCAGTAGTATCCACCTCGGGACAGGCTCCTACGAGCAGTACTTC
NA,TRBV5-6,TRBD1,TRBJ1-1,CASRLTGVNTEAFF,TGTGCCAGCAGATTAACAGGGGTGAACACTGAAGCTTTCTTT
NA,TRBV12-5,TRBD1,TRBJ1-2,CASGSPGQGSGGYTF,TGTGCTAGTGGCAGCCCGGGACAGGGATCTGGCGGCTACACCTTC
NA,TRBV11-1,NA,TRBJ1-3,CASSVTPSGNTIYF,TGTGCCAGCAGCGTTACACCCTCTGGAAACACCATATATTTT
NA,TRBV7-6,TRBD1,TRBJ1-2,CASSAEVQGARYGYTF,TGTGCCAGCAGCGCTGAGGTGCAGGGGGCGAGATATGGCTACACCTTC
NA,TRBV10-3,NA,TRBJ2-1,CAISESRVGGNEQFF,TGTGCCATCAGTGAGTCAAGGGTAGGGGGCAATGAGCAGTTCTTC
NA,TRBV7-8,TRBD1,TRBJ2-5,CASSLRNRGLRETQYF,TGTGCCAGCAGCTTACGCAACAGGGGGCTTCGAGAGACCCAGTACTTC
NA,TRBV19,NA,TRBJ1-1,CASILDRRYTEAFF,TGTGCCAGTATATTGGACAGACGATACACTGAAGCTTTCTTT
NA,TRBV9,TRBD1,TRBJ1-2,CASSLGPTGGDGYTF,TGTGCCAGCAGCTTAGGGCCCACAGGGGGGGATGGCTACACCTTC
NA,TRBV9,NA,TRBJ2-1,CASSVDGQGNEQFF,TGTGCCAGCAGCGTAGATGGGCAGGGTAATGAGCAGTTCTTC
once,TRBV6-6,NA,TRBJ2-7,CASSYLGGEQYF,TGTGCCAGCAGTTACTTGGGGGGCGAGCAGTACTTC
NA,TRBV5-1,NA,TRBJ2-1,CASSLVPGTSNWNEQFF,TGCGCCAGCAGCTTGGTGCCCGGGACTTCGAATTGGAATGAGCAGTTCTTC
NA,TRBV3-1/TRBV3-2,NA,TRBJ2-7,CASSQDAAHYSYEQYF,TGTGCCAGCAGCCAAGATGCGGCGCATTACTCCTACGAGCAGTACTTC
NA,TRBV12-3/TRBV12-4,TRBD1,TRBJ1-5,CASSRDRVQPQHF,TGTGCCAGCAGCCGGGACAGGGTTCAGCCCCAGCATTTT
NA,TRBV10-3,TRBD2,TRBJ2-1,CAISAASGGANEQFF,TGTGCCATCAGTGCGGCTAGCGGGGGGGCAAATGAGCAGTTCTTC
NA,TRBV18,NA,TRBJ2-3,CASSPAQVEQYF,TGTGCCAGCTCACCAGCCCAGGTAGAACAGTATTTT